This passage covers 23 T cell receptor beta chains from one sample sequenced in a study of T cell responses to AZD1222 COVID-19 vaccine. Assay: immunoSEQ multiplex PCR; the TCRdb copy retains only in-frame clones and omits some. The repertoire holds 83,000 or so clones, with roughly 86% as singletons. The specimen was peripheral blood, collected 28 days after the second AZD1222 dose. Every receptor here comes from an adult who received the AZD1222 COVID-19 vaccine.

The chain has TRBV25-1 and TRBJ2-2; a possible D gene is TRBD1 (5 bases). Per germline, CDR1 MGHDK and CDR2 SYGVNS. V lost 8 bases and J 8 bases, leaving 12 bases between the germline ends. The CDR3 extends over 12 amino acids. CDR3 amino acids: CASDQGLGELFF. The CDR3 nucleotides read TGTGCCAGCGACCAGGGATTAGGGGAGCTGTTTTTT. Full variable domain (outside the CDR3, taken from reference TRBV25-1 and TRBJ2-2): EADIYQTPRYLVIGTGKKITLECSQTMGHDKMYWYQQDPGMELHLIHYSYGVNSTEKGDLSSESTVSRIRTEHFPLTLESARPSHTSQYLCASDQGLGELFFGEGSRLTVL.

A single count supports this clone. The rearrangement uses TRBV27 and TRBJ1-4; TRBD1 matches 7 bases. V lost 6 bases and J lost 7; bases outside the gene matches: 8. Germline V gene data show CDR1 as MNHEY and CDR2 as SMNVEV (reference sequence). This CDR3 comprises 14 residues. The DNA of the CDR3 is TGTGCCAGCAGACTTACAGGGGTTTCTGAAAAACTGTTTTTT. It encodes CASRLTGVSEKLFF.

This clone occurred a few times. V and J are TRBV25-1 and TRBJ2-1; 10 bases agree with TRBD2. The V segment lost 2 bases and the J segment 4 bases; nucleotides outside the gene matches: 5. There are 16 residues in the CDR3. Germline CDR1 reads MGHDK; CDR2 reads SYGVNS. This CDR3 reads CASSERGSGRYNEQFF. CDR3 DNA sequence: TGTGCCAGCAGTGAACGGGGTAGCGGGAGGTACAATGAGCAGTTCTTC.

The V and J genes are TRBV3-1 (or the pseudogene TRBV3-2) and TRBJ2-7; 8 bases match TRBD1. This CDR3 is 13 amino acids long. CDR1 and CDR2 from the germline V gene are LGHDT and YNNKEL (reference sequence). V gave up 4 bases and J gave up 5 bases; unmatched junction bases: 4. The CDR3 nucleotides are TGTGCCAGCAGCCCGGACAGGGACCACGAGCAGTACTTC. Protein: CASSPDRDHEQYF.

The gene calls are TRBV7-8 and TRBJ2-1, with D perhaps TRBD1 or TRBD2 (5 bases each). The CDR3 covers 15 residues. Trimming pared 3 bases from V and 2 bases from J, leaving 11 bases between. The germline V gene has CDR1 SGHVS and CDR2 FQNEAQ. DNA for the CDR3: TGTGCCAGCAGCTTGGGACCTTCACCCTACAATGAGCAGTTCTTC. Translated, it gives CASSLGPSPYNEQFF.

V usage is TRBV24-1 and J usage is TRBJ2-3, with a tentative D call TRBD1 (6 bases). CDR1 is KGHDR, CDR2 SFDVKD, per germline. Trimming shortened V by 4 bases and J by 4 bases, and 17 bases separated the two germline ends. The CDR3 length is 16 residues. CDR3: CATSEREGEGADTQYF. DNA for the CDR3: TGTGCCACCAGTGAGAGAGAGGGGGAAGGGGCAGATACGCAGTATTTT.

This chain joins TRBV11-2 and TRBJ2-1, with no clear D. Germline CDR1 is SGHAT and CDR2 is FQNNGV. The V and J ends lost 6 bases and 2 bases respectively, with 5 bases between them. This CDR3 comprises 12 residues. As DNA, the CDR3 is TGTGCCAGCAGGACGGCCTACAATGAGCAGTTCTTC. Amino acids: CASRTAYNEQFF.

This chain connects TRBV2 to TRBJ2-5; tentative D call: TRBD2 (5 bases). V lost 4 bases to trimming and J lost 5 bases, with 8 bases between them. Germline assignment: CDR1 SNHLY and CDR2 FYNNEI. The CDR3 sequence is 12 residues long. The CDR3 bases are TGTGCCAGCAGTGCTGGCGGGGAGACCCAGTACTTC. Amino acid sequence: CASSAGGETQYF.

The chain employs TRBV6-1 and TRBJ1-3, with a weak D call TRBD1 (5 bases). This CDR3 contains 15 residues. Trimming removed 1 base from V and 0 bases from J, with 7 bases in between. CDR1 MNHNS and CDR2 SASEGT come from the germline V gene. CDR3 in amino acids: CASSEEGLSGNTIYF. As DNA, the CDR3 is TGTGCCAGCAGTGAAGAGGGACTCTCTGGAAACACCATATATTTT.

The chain joins TRBV7-8 to TRBJ2-5, with unresolved D. The CDR3 consists of 14 residues. CDR1 is SGHVS, CDR2 FQNEAQ, per germline. V lost 1 base, J lost 5 bases, and 11 bases lay in between. The CDR3, as DNA: TGTGCCAGCAGCTTAGTGGGATTGGGGGAGACCCAGTACTTC. Its translation: CASSLVGLGETQYF.

The gene calls are TRBV7-2 and TRBJ1-2; 11 bases align to TRBD1. Trimming removed 5 bases from V and 6 bases from J; junction bases left unmatched: 8. Germline V CDR1 and CDR2: SGHTA, FQGNSA. CDR3 size: 15 residues. The CDR3 loop is CASSPGQGARNGYTF. In DNA form, the CDR3 reads TGTGCCAGCAGCCCAGGACAGGGGGCGCGAAATGGCTACACCTTC.

The chain combines TRBV5-1 with TRBJ1-5; weak D call: TRBD1 (5 bases). Germline V gene sequence: CDR1 SGHRS, CDR2 YFSETQ. The ends were cut back, 3 bases at V and 5 bases at J, with 9 bases in the middle. This CDR3 has 13 residues. CDR3 sequence reads: CASSYRGDQPQHF. In nucleotides, the CDR3 is TGCGCCAGCAGCTACCGGGGGGATCAGCCCCAGCATTTT.

J is TRBJ2-3 and V is TRBV6-5; a weak D match, TRBD1 (6 bases). Germline V gives CDR1 MNHEY, CDR2 SVGAGI. The V gene lost 0 bases and the J gene lost 1 base, with 11 bases spanning the gap. This CDR3 spans 16 amino acids. The CDR3 DNA reads as TGTGCCAGCAGTTACTCTTGGGCAGGGGGCACAGATACGCAGTATTTT. Encoded protein: CASSYSWAGGTDTQYF.

A single count supports this clone. This sequence joins TRBV6-1 and TRBJ1-6; the match to TRBD1 covers 7 bases. Germline loops: CDR1 MNHNS, CDR2 SASEGT. The V segment lost 5 bases and the J segment 8 bases; nucleotides outside the gene matches: 9. This CDR3 is built from 15 residues. The CDR3 DNA is TGTGCCAGCAGTTCTCCCGGACAGGTGGATTCACCCCTCCACTTT. Protein product: CASSSPGQVDSPLHF.

The chain couples TRBV10-2 to TRBJ1-1, with TRBD1 as a possible D gene (5 bases). Germline V CDR1 and CDR2: WSHSY, SAAADI. Between the trimmed V and J ends, which lost 5 bases and 3 bases, there was a span of 10 bases. The CDR3 is made up of 13 amino acids. The CDR3 is CASSNPRDTEAFF. In DNA, the CDR3 is TGCGCCAGCAGTAACCCCAGGGACACTGAAGCTTTCTTT.

This clone was picked up one time. The J gene is TRBJ2-4, the V gene TRBV3-1 (or the pseudogene TRBV3-2); 7 bases fit TRBD1. Germline V CDR1 and CDR2: LGHDT, YNNKEL (reference sequence). The J segment lost 7 bases and the V segment lost 1 base, leaving 1 base of the junction unmatched. CDR3 size: 13 residues. The CDR3 loop reads CASSQGQGNIQYF. The CDR3 coding sequence is TGTGCCAGCAGCCAAGGACAGGGTAACATTCAGTACTTC.

The genes are TRBV19 and TRBJ2-2; 8 nucleotides align to TRBD1. J lost 3 bases, V lost 6 bases, and 6 bases had no gene match. The CDR3 spans 15 residues. CDR1 is LNHDA, CDR2 SQIVND, per germline (reference sequence). The CDR3 loop reads CASRRMDRDTGELFF. The CDR3 bases are TGTGCCAGTAGGCGGATGGACAGGGACACCGGGGAGCTGTTTTTT.

This chain uses TRBV30 with TRBJ1-1; D is unresolved. Trimming shortened V by 3 bases and J by 4 bases, and 3 bases separated the two germline ends. This CDR3 has 10 amino acids. CDR1 is GTSNPN and CDR2 is SVGIG in the germline V gene (reference sequence). The DNA of the CDR3 is TGTGCCTGGAGGGTCACTGAAGCTTTCTTT. It yields the protein CAWRVTEAFF.

The chain links TRBV4-3 to TRBJ2-3; D possibly corresponds to TRBD1 (6 bases). The CDR3 contains 14 residues. Per the germline V gene, CDR1 is LGHNA and CDR2 is YSLEER. The germline V and J ends were trimmed by 5 bases and 2 bases, with 11 bases remaining between them. The CDR3 nucleotides are TGCGCCAGCAGCTTGGGGGCCGCCACAGATACGCAGTATTTT. Translating gives CASSLGAATDTQYF.

The gene calls are TRBV11-2 and TRBJ2-1; 7 bases map to TRBD1. V lost 4 bases and J lost 7; bases outside the gene matches: 13. The germline V gene has CDR1 SGHAT and CDR2 FQNNGV. The CDR3 has 16 amino acids. The CDR3 region is CASSSPRTGPKNEQFF. The DNA of the CDR3 is TGTGCCAGCAGCTCTCCCAGGACAGGTCCGAAGAATGAGCAGTTCTTC.

The chain uses TRBV2 and TRBJ2-2; tentative D call: TRBD2 (5 bases). In germline, CDR1 is SNHLY, CDR2 FYNNEI. The CDR3 has 12 amino acids. Trimming took off 8 bases at V and 7 bases at J, with 11 bases between the two ends. CDR3 in DNA: TGTGCCAGCCGGGGAGCGATCGGGGAGCTGTTTTTT. Translated, it gives CASRGAIGELFF. The full variable domain, completed using reference TRBV2 and TRBJ2-2, is EPEVTQTPSHQVTQMGQEVILRCVPISNHLYFYWYRQILGQKVEFLVSFYNNEISEKSEIFDDQFSVERPDGSNFTLKIRSTKLEDSAMYFCASRGAIGELFFGEGSRLTVL.

V usage is TRBV7-2 and J usage is TRBJ2-7; a weak D match, TRBD1 (5 bases). Germline V gene lookup returns CDR1 SGHTA and CDR2 FQGNSA. The CDR3 length is 13 residues. Trimming took off 2 bases at V and 3 bases at J, with 8 bases between the two ends. The CDR3 reads CASSLRQIYEQYF. The DNA of the CDR3 is TGTGCCAGCAGCTTAAGACAGATCTACGAGCAGTACTTC. The complete variable domain, with remaining parts taken from reference TRBV7-2 and TRBJ2-7, reads GAGVSQSPSNKVTEKGKDVELRCDPISGHTALYWYRQSLGQGLEFLIYFQGNSAPDKSGLPSDRFSAERTGGSVSTLTIQRTQQEDSAVYLCASSLRQIYEQYFGPGTRLTVT.

This clone was found a few times. The V gene is TRBV18, the J gene TRBJ1-3; D is unclear. This CDR3 contains 15 residues. CDR1 KGHSH and CDR2 LQKENI come from the germline V gene. Trimming stripped 6 bases from V and 3 bases from J, with 15 bases between. CDR3 coding DNA: TGTGCCAGCTCTCAAAGGGAAGCAAGTGGAAACACCATATATTTT. Protein: CASSQREASGNTIYF.